What follows are 24 T cell receptor beta chains derived from one specimen sequenced in a study of naive and memory T cell subsets. The SP2 primer and nested alpha and beta constant region primers amplified ligated cDNA in four rounds. MiXCR, applied by TCRdb to the 5' RACE reads, yields one record per CDR3 protein. The sample shows over 45,000 distinct CDR3 sequences, approximately 4.5% of them seen only once. TCR cDNA received a 3' ligated oligonucleotide that carried a UMI. The receptors come from a female donor in good health.

This clonotype was detected ten times or more. The chain links TRBV5-1 to TRBJ1-2; 8 nucleotides align to TRBD1. The CDR3 extends over 15 amino acids. The germline V gene encodes CDR1 SGHRS and CDR2 YFSETQ. V gave up 5 bases and J gave up 7 bases; unmatched junction bases: 13. The CDR3 region is CASRTTGEVVVGYTF. The CDR3 DNA reads as TGCGCCAGCAGAACGACAGGGGAGGTTGTGGTTGGCTACACCTTC. The complete variable domain, with remaining parts taken from reference TRBV5-1 and TRBJ1-2, reads KAGVTQTPRYLIKTRGQQVTLSCSPISGHRSVSWYQQTPGQGLQFLFEYFSETQRNKGNFPGRFSGRQFSNSRSEMNVSTLELGDSALYLCASRTTGEVVVGYTFGSGTRLTVV.

Many counts were recorded for this clonotype. The V and J genes are TRBV6-4 and TRBJ1-2; D unresolved. Trimming cost V 2 bases and J 7 bases, with 14 bases left between them. The CDR3 length is 14 residues. Germline V lookup: CDR1 MRHNA, CDR2 SNTAGT. CDR3 amino acids: CASSDPTPPFGYTF. In DNA, the CDR3 is TGTGCCAGCAGTGACCCTACACCACCCTTTGGCTACACCTTC.

This clonotype was seen repeatedly, ten times or more. This rearrangement joins TRBV6-5 to TRBJ1-1, with D hard to call. V was pared by 6 bases and J by 0 bases, with 14 bases between. The CDR3 is 15 residues long. Germline CDR1 and CDR2: MNHEY and SVGAGI. CDR3 residues: CASRSLDGLNTEAFF. As DNA, the CDR3 is TGTGCCAGCAGATCTTTGGACGGCTTGAACACTGAAGCTTTCTTT.

This clonotype was recorded at least ten times. This sequence joins TRBV9 and TRBJ2-7, with a weak D call TRBD2 (6 bases). This CDR3 has 15 amino acids. CDR1 SGDLS and CDR2 YYNGEE come from the germline V gene. V was pared by 0 bases and J by 2 bases, with 12 bases between. This chain's CDR3 is CASSVASSGAYEQYF. As DNA, the CDR3 is TGTGCCAGCAGCGTAGCTTCATCGGGGGCCTACGAGCAGTACTTC.

This clonotype was observed at least ten times. At one boundary the junction diverges from the germline segment, which might be a read error. The rearrangement links TRBV7-7 to TRBJ2-1; D perhaps matches TRBD1 (6 bases). Germline values: CDR1 SSHAT, CDR2 FNYEAQ (reference sequence). CDR3 size: 15 residues. This CDR3 reads CASSLGAGAYNEQFF. As DNA, the CDR3 is TGTGCTAGCAGCTTAGGGGCAGGGGCCTACAATGAGCAGTTCTTC.

This clonotype was seen ten or more times. This chain joins TRBV7-2 and TRBJ1-1; D is unclear. CDR3 length: 14 residues. Deletions cut 0 bases from V and 2 bases from J, with 7 bases between. CDR1 and CDR2 from the germline V gene are SGHTA and FQGNSA. CDR3 sequence (DNA): TGTGCCAGCAGCTTAGCGCAGAAAAACACTGAAGCTTTCTTT. This translates into CASSLAQKNTEAFF.

This clonotype appeared many times. The chain recombines TRBV7-8 with TRBJ2-1; 8 nucleotides match TRBD2. The J segment lost 4 bases and the V segment lost 1 base, leaving 6 bases of the junction unmatched. This CDR3 contains 16 residues. Looked up from germline, CDR1 is SGHVS and CDR2 is FQNEAQ. The CDR3 nucleotides are TGTGCCAGCAGCTTAGTCTTCGCGGGAGGTTACAATGAGCAGTTCTTC. Protein product: CASSLVFAGGYNEQFF.

In its sample, this clonotype was seen a few times. The V and J genes are TRBV4-1 and TRBJ2-5; unclear D gene. Trimming pared 3 bases from V and 1 base from J, leaving 12 bases between. From germline, CDR1 is MGHRA and CDR2 YSYEKL. The CDR3 loop spans 15 amino acids. CDR3 sequence (DNA): TGCGCCAGCAGCCAGTCCCAGGACGTCCAAGAGACCCAGTACTTC. Its protein is CASSQSQDVQETQYF.

This clonotype was recorded a few times. The genes are TRBV15 and TRBJ2-5; TRBD2 agrees at 8 bases. The V segment lost 4 bases and the J segment 5 bases; nucleotides outside the gene matches: 9. CDR1 is LNHNV, CDR2 YYDKDF, per germline (reference sequence). This CDR3 region has 15 residues. The CDR3 loop reads CATSNLAGPMETQYF. The CDR3 DNA reads as TGTGCCACCAGCAATCTAGCGGGCCCTATGGAGACCCAGTACTTC.

This clonotype was observed at least ten times. The V gene is TRBV5-6, the J gene TRBJ1-5; 12 positions agree with TRBD1. This CDR3 has 15 residues. V shed 3 bases, J shed 7 bases, and the junction held 5 bases outside the gene matches. Germline CDR1 is SGHDT and CDR2 is YYEEEE. The CDR3 protein is CASSWGTGGRQPQHF. CDR3 bases: TGTGCCAGCAGCTGGGGGACAGGGGGCAGACAGCCCCAGCATTTT.

This clonotype was detected many times. The rearrangement joins TRBV20-1 to TRBJ2-3; D ambiguous. Trimming shortened V by 2 bases and J by 1 base, and 10 bases separated the two germline ends. The CDR3 extends over 14 amino acids. In germline, CDR1 is DFQATT, CDR2 SNEGSKA (reference sequence). The CDR3 reads CSARPTTGTDTQYF. The CDR3, as DNA: TGCAGTGCTAGACCTACTACTGGCACAGATACGCAGTATTTT.

This clonotype was picked up many times. V and J are TRBV19 and TRBJ2-2; unclear D gene. The V gene lost 3 bases and the J gene lost 0 bases, with 2 bases spanning the gap. This CDR3 spans 13 amino acids. Germline CDR1 is LNHDA and CDR2 is SQIVND (reference sequence). The CDR3 DNA sequence: TGTGCCAGTAGTATTCCGAACACCGGGGAGCTGTTTTTT. Translation gives CASSIPNTGELFF.

This clonotype has a count of ten or more. The chain has TRBV6-2 or TRBV6-3 and TRBJ2-1, with D possibly being TRBD2 (5 bases). V shed 5 bases and J shed 1 base, with 9 bases lying between them. CDR3 size: 14 residues. Germline lookup yields CDR1 MNHEY and CDR2 SVGEGT. The CDR3 is CASSGGWSYNEQFF. As DNA, the CDR3 is TGTGCCAGCAGTGGAGGATGGTCCTACAATGAGCAGTTCTTC.

This clonotype has at least ten counts. The genes are TRBV5-1 and TRBJ2-5, with 13 nucleotides matching TRBD2. The CDR3 totals 17 residues. Trimming removed 4 bases from V and 1 base from J; junction bases left unmatched: 7. Germline values: CDR1 SGHRS, CDR2 YFSETQ. The CDR3 loop is CASSRRGTSGTQETQYF. The CDR3, as DNA: TGCGCCAGCAGCCGAAGGGGGACTAGCGGGACCCAAGAGACCCAGTACTTC.

This clonotype was observed many times. V and J are TRBV28 and TRBJ1-5, with TRBD1 as a possible D gene (6 bases). This CDR3 has 14 amino acids. The V end was cut by 6 bases, the J end by 5 bases, with 14 bases between. Germline V gene sequence: CDR1 MDHEN, CDR2 SYDVKM. The CDR3 bases are TGTGCCAGCAGCATTGGAGGGGGGGATCAGCCCCAGCATTTT. Its protein is CASSIGGGDQPQHF.

V is TRBV18 and J is TRBJ2-7; 8 bases map to TRBD1. The length of the CDR3 is 14 residues. The germline V gene has CDR1 KGHSH and CDR2 LQKENI. J gave up 5 bases and V 4 bases, and 7 bases lay outside the gene matches. As DNA, the CDR3 is TGTGCCAGCTCACGGAGCACAGGGGGTGACGAGCAGTACTTC. Translated, it gives CASSRSTGGDEQYF.

This clonotype turned up a few times. The rearrangement joins TRBV28 to TRBJ1-3, with D perhaps matching TRBD1 (6 bases). Trimming removed 6 bases from V and 2 bases from J, with 20 bases in between. The CDR3 consists of 17 residues. Germline CDR1 reads MDHEN; CDR2 reads SYDVKM. The CDR3 spells CASSRHPDSFTGNTIYF. In DNA, the CDR3 is TGTGCCAGCAGCCGCCATCCGGACAGCTTTACTGGAAACACCATATATTTT.

This clonotype showed up many times. The chain uses TRBV20-1 and TRBJ2-1, with TRBD2 matching 9 bases. Looked up from germline, CDR1 is DFQATT and CDR2 is SNEGSKA (reference sequence). The V and J ends lost 6 bases and 3 bases, in that order; junction bases with no gene match: 9. The CDR3 covers 15 residues. The CDR3 sequence: CSALSSGTFYNEQFF. The CDR3 nucleotides read TGCAGTGCCCTCTCTAGCGGGACTTTCTACAATGAGCAGTTCTTC.

This clonotype was seen at least ten times. V gene TRBV20-1 combines with J gene TRBJ1-5; D remains ambiguous. CDR3 length: 13 residues. V lost 1 base, J lost 7 bases, and 11 bases lay in between. From germline, CDR1 is DFQATT and CDR2 SNEGSKA (reference sequence). The CDR3 nucleotides are TGCAGTGCTAGAGCGAGTATTTGGCAGCCCCAGCATTTT. Translated, it gives CSARASIWQPQHF.

Many counts were recorded for this clonotype. The gene calls are TRBV20-1 and TRBJ1-6, with TRBD1 matching over 7 bases. Germline CDR1 reads DFQATT; CDR2 reads SNEGSKA (reference sequence). The CDR3 has 16 residues. V gave up 6 bases and J gave up 5 bases; unmatched junction bases: 13. The CDR3 DNA sequence: TGCAGTGCCCCGTCGGCAGGGGGTTTCCATAATTCACCCCTCCACTTT. It yields the protein CSAPSAGGFHNSPLHF.

This clonotype was counted ten times or more. The rearrangement links TRBV20-1 to TRBJ2-1; 16 nucleotides agree with TRBD2. The trim removed 5 bases at V and 5 bases at J, leaving 9 bases unmatched. The germline V gene encodes CDR1 DFQATT and CDR2 SNEGSKA (reference sequence). CDR3 length equals 17 residues. The CDR3 nucleotides are TGCAGTGCTGCCGGGACTAGCGGGAGGGCCCTGAACAATGAGCAGTTCTTC. Its translation is CSAAGTSGRALNNEQFF.

This clonotype was found many times. The V gene is TRBV4-3, the J gene TRBJ2-3, with D perhaps TRBD1 (5 bases). The CDR3 extends over 15 amino acids. Between the trimmed V and J ends, which lost 2 bases and 3 bases, there was a span of 12 bases. CDR1 and CDR2 (germline): LGHNA, YSLEER. The CDR3 nucleotides are TGCGCCAGCAGCCAACAGGGAATAGGAACAGATACGCAGTATTTT. Protein product: CASSQQGIGTDTQYF.

In its sample, this clonotype was seen many times. The chain recombines TRBV30 with TRBJ1-3, with 8 positions matching TRBD1. CDR1 and CDR2 (germline): GTSNPN, SVGIG (reference sequence). The CDR3 covers 15 residues. V lost 0 bases and J lost 3; bases outside the gene matches: 4. CDR3 DNA: TGTGCCTGGAGTGTAACAGGGGGAGGTGGAAACACCATATATTTT. This codes for CAWSVTGGGGNTIYF.

Ten or more counts support this clonotype. CDR3 in amino acids: CSASQGTGTTRYGYTF. As DNA, the CDR3 is TGCAGTGCTAGTCAGGGAACAGGAACCACCCGCTATGGCTACACCTTC. The chain uses TRBV20-1 and TRBJ1-2; the D gene is possibly TRBD1 (5 bases). Trimming took 3 bases from V and 4 from J, leaving 21 bases between them. The CDR3 totals 16 residues. CDR1 and CDR2 from the germline V gene are DFQATT and SNEGSKA (reference sequence).